The 5 T cell receptor beta chains given below trace back to one sample, sequenced in a study. TCRdb passed the 5' RACE reads through MiXCR, listing each CDR3 protein once. The sample records fewer than 60,000 distinct CDR3 sequences, about 28% being singletons. The sequencing input was naive CD4+ T cells sorted from blood. Subset noted: naive CD4+ T cells, CD4+CD45RA+CD25-. The source is a female donor with breast cancer.

The table lists this clonotype with a few counts. The chain couples TRBV24-1 to TRBJ2-5, with D tentatively TRBD2 (5 bases). Looked up from germline, CDR1 is KGHDR and CDR2 is SFDVKD. The CDR3 consists of 13 residues. Trimming removed 7 bases from V and 5 bases from J, with 13 bases in between. CDR3 amino acids: CATRDEGTETQYF. For the CDR3, the DNA is TGTGCCACCAGGGACGAGGGAACGGAGACCCAGTACTTC.

With regard to this clonotype: Just one base apart from a much larger clone, this may be a read error. This chain joins TRBV20-1 and TRBJ2-3; a weak D match, TRBD2 (7 bases). V shed 7 bases and J shed 2 bases, with 13 bases lying between them. The germline V gene has CDR1 DFQATT and CDR2 SNEGSKA (reference sequence). The CDR3 runs to 13 residues. The CDR3 sequence: CSVRGRVTDTQYF. DNA for the CDR3: TGCAGTGTTAGGGGGAGGGTCACAGATACGCAGTATTTT.

The chain's CDR3 is CASSRQLNTEAFF. The CDR3 bases are TGTGCCAGCAGCCGCCAACTCAACACTGAAGCTTTCTTT. The rearrangement links TRBV7-2 to TRBJ1-1, with D unresolved. Trimming left V 5 bases short and J 2 bases short, with 9 bases between. CDR3 length equals 13 residues. In germline, CDR1 is SGHTA, CDR2 FQGNSA.

This clonotype was seen more than once but under ten times. The rearrangement links TRBV29-1 to TRBJ1-1; D is unclear. The CDR3 runs to 14 residues. Germline lookup yields CDR1 SQVTM and CDR2 ANQGSEA. Deletions cut 1 base from V and 0 bases from J, with 9 bases between. The CDR3: CSVEASGVNTEAFF. For the CDR3, the DNA is TGCAGCGTTGAAGCAAGCGGGGTGAACACTGAAGCTTTCTTT.

This clonotype turned up a few times. The chain joins TRBV7-2 to TRBJ2-3; unclear D gene. Per the germline V gene, CDR1 is SGHTA and CDR2 is FQGNSA. Trimming took 1 base from V and 0 from J, leaving 5 bases between them. The CDR3 is 14 residues long. The CDR3 region is CASSLDTSTDTQYF. CDR3 sequence (DNA): TGTGCCAGCAGCTTAGATACTAGCACAGATACGCAGTATTTT.